This T cell receptor (beta chain) was captured in a study of shared clonotypes between healthy human individuals. Overall study context: Sampling drew on donors who were a couple of women and a few men aged 18 to 49. For every donor, three CD4 naive, three CD4 memory, two CD8 naive and one CD8 memory plates were used.

There are 14 residues in the CDR3. The germline V gene has CDR1 MDHEN and CDR2 SYDVKM. V was shortened by 4 bases and J by 7 bases, with 15 bases between the two germline ends. Study-level findings and limits: As a rule, naive subsets had a larger estimated richness than memory subsets. Clonotypes that were shared across a few donors made up approximately 5% of naive CD4 clonotypes.

Using immunoSEQ multiplex PCR, the repertoire was profiled, and TCRdb retains in-frame clones only, with some absent. The table has about 1.1 million clones, 70% to 85% seen once. The table lists this clone with a few counts. Its specificity is unknown. The chain couples TRBV28 to TRBJ2-3; D may be TRBD2 (6 bases). Sample: memory CD4+ T cells from PBMCs. This sample's subset: CD45RA-negative fraction. The TCR sequence derives from a man aged 18 to 30 in good health. Some clones in this sample may be carry-over from other donors' samples. The CDR3 region is CASSSTRSVNTQYF. As DNA, the CDR3 is TGTGCCAGCAGTTCGACTAGGTCAGTAAATACGCAGTATTTT.